This T cell receptor beta chain emerged from a study of T cells after yellow fever vaccination. MiXCR was run by TCRdb on the 5' RACE reads, yielding one entry per CDR3 protein. The sample has approximately 550,000 distinct CDR3 sequences; 15% to 20% are singletons. The specimen comprised PBMCs, sampled 15 days after the yellow fever booster vaccination. The receptor's source is a man in his thirties or forties who received the YFV17D yellow fever vaccine.

Here the CDR3 DNA reads TGCGCCAGCAGAGCAGGCAGGGGGAACTATGGCTACACCTTC. It translates to CASRAGRGNYGYTF. V usage is TRBV4-3 and J usage is TRBJ1-2; 7 bases match TRBD1. In germline, CDR1 is LGHNA, CDR2 YSLEER. The CDR3 is 14 amino acids. The ends lost 6 bases at V and 2 bases at J; junction bases unmatched: 6.